The 23 T cell receptor beta chains given below trace back to one sample, sequenced in a study of OX40 agonist ivuxolimab in advanced cancers. Some clones are missing from TCRdb's copy, which holds only in-frame ones; the method was immunoSEQ multiplex PCR. This sample has approximately 17,000 clones, with 70% to 90% found just once. The sequencing here drew on CD4+ or CD8+ T cells sorted from blood, taken in a trial of the OX40 agonist ivuxolimab. The receptors were sampled from an adult with an advanced solid tumor such as melanoma, head and neck, liver or kidney cancer.

The chain has TRBV11-2 and TRBJ2-3; 13 bases match TRBD2. The germline CDR1 and CDR2 sequences are SGHAT and FQNNGV. CDR3 length equals 18 residues. J gave up 0 bases and V 5 bases, and 8 bases lay outside the gene matches. CDR3 sequence (DNA): TGTGCCAGCAGCCCAAGGGGACTAGCGGGACTAAGCACAGATACGCAGTATTTT. Translation: CASSPRGLAGLSTDTQYF.

This clone was counted once. This chain connects TRBV4-3 to TRBJ1-3; the D is unclear. Looked up from germline, CDR1 is LGHNA and CDR2 is YSLEER. V shed 1 base and J shed 0 bases, with 16 bases lying between them. The CDR3 runs to 18 residues. Here the CDR3 DNA reads TGCGCCAGCAGCCAAGGCCTGGGCTTCCGAAGCTCTGGAAACACCATATATTTT. It codes for CASSQGLGFRSSGNTIYF.

The chain couples TRBV15 to TRBJ1-1; D might be TRBD1 (5 bases). CDR1 is LNHNV and CDR2 is YYDKDF in the germline V gene (reference sequence). With 6 bases removed from V and 7 bases from J, the gap between germline ends came to 30 bases. There are 18 residues in the CDR3. DNA of the CDR3: TGTGCCACCAGGATGGGGGGAGGAACACAAGGGTCGGGGGATGAAGCTTTCTTT. It codes for CATRMGGGTQGSGDEAFF.

The V call is TRBV18, the J call TRBJ2-7; D may be TRBD2 (6 bases). Germline V lookup: CDR1 KGHSH, CDR2 LQKENI. This CDR3 is 16 amino acids long. Between the trimmed V and J ends, which lost 3 bases and 3 bases, there was a span of 18 bases. The CDR3 region is CASSPHGGVIFYEQYF. The CDR3 DNA follows: TGTGCCAGCTCACCCCACGGGGGAGTGATTTTCTACGAGCAGTACTTC.

The gene calls are TRBV19 and TRBJ2-7; 10 nucleotides line up with TRBD2. CDR1 is LNHDA and CDR2 is SQIVND in the germline V gene (reference sequence). With V trimmed by 1 base and J by 5 bases, 11 bases remained unmatched. This CDR3 spans 17 amino acids. CDR3: CASSIGASGRSKNEQYF. The CDR3, as DNA: TGTGCCAGTAGTATAGGGGCTAGCGGGAGAAGCAAGAACGAGCAGTACTTC.

The chain employs TRBV11-3 and TRBJ2-1; D remains ambiguous. Per germline, CDR1 SGHNT and CDR2 YENEEA. The CDR3 has 13 residues. Deletions cut 2 bases from V and 3 bases from J, with 5 bases between. The DNA of the CDR3 is TGTGCCAGCAGCTTACTCTTCTACAATGAGCAGTTCTTC. This sequence encodes CASSLLFYNEQFF.

This clone has a single count. The chain employs TRBV19 and TRBJ1-1, with TRBD1 identical over 10 bases. This CDR3 comprises 14 residues. With 7 bases clipped from V and 4 bases from J, the junction kept 6 bases outside the gene matches. Looked up from germline, CDR1 is LNHDA and CDR2 is SQIVND (reference sequence). This CDR3 is CASIQTGGGTEAFF. Written as DNA, the CDR3 is TGTGCCAGTATTCAGACAGGGGGCGGCACTGAAGCTTTCTTT. Combining the CDR3 with reference TRBV19 and TRBJ1-1 gives the whole variable domain DGGITQSPKYLFRKEGQNVTLSCEQNLNHDAMYWYRQDPGQGLRLIYYSQIVNDFQKGDIAEGYSVSREKKESFPLTVTSAQKNPTAFYLCASIQTGGGTEAFFGQGTRLTVV.

In its sample, this clone ranks as medium-sized. The V call is TRBV27, the J call TRBJ2-7; 10 bases align to TRBD2. This CDR3 region has 15 residues. CDR1 is MNHEY, CDR2 SMNVEV, per germline (reference sequence). Trimming cost V 2 bases and J 5 bases; bases outside gene matches: 6. CDR3 loop: CASSLGAGGINEQYF. Written as DNA, the CDR3 is TGTGCCAGCAGTTTAGGAGCGGGAGGGATCAACGAGCAGTACTTC.

The chain joins TRBV7-2 to TRBJ2-7; 9 bases are shared with TRBD2. J lost 7 bases, V lost 3 bases, and 7 bases had no gene match. Per germline, CDR1 SGHTA and CDR2 FQGNSA. The CDR3 contains 14 residues. CDR3 nucleotides: TGTGCCAGCAGCTTTTTTGGCGGGAGGGGGGAGCAGTACTTC. Translation gives CASSFFGGRGEQYF.

The CDR3 nucleotides read TGTGCCAGCAGTTTTGTGGGCACAGATACGCAGTATTTT. Translating it yields CASSFVGTDTQYF. This chain connects TRBV27 to TRBJ2-3; D remains ambiguous. This CDR3 has 13 residues. Trimming removed 3 bases at V and 1 base at J, with 5 bases between. Germline lookup yields CDR1 MNHEY and CDR2 SMNVEV (reference sequence).

DNA for the CDR3: TGTGCCAGCAGTTACGTGACAGGGGGCAGCTATGGCTACACCTTC. As protein: CASSYVTGGSYGYTF. The chain combines TRBV6-6 with TRBJ1-2; 10 bases fit TRBD1. The CDR3 totals 15 residues. The V segment lost 2 bases and the J segment 4 bases; nucleotides outside the gene matches: 4. Looked up from germline, CDR1 is MNHNY and CDR2 is SVGAGI (reference sequence).

The chain employs TRBV7-6 and TRBJ2-7; D is unclear. Per the germline V gene, CDR1 is SGHVS and CDR2 is FNYEAQ. The CDR3 spans 14 residues. Trimming stripped 3 bases from V and 2 bases from J, with 11 bases between. DNA for the CDR3: TGTGCCAGCAGCTTGGCGACATACACCTACGAGCAGTACTTC. This gives the protein CASSLATYTYEQYF.

This clone was seen only a few times. J is TRBJ1-1 and V is TRBV9; no clear D. The CDR3 is made up of 13 amino acids. The V and J ends lost 4 bases and 7 bases respectively, with 14 bases between them. The germline gives CDR1 SGDLS, CDR2 YYNGEE. CDR3 protein: CASSTPDDGEAFF. As DNA, the CDR3 is TGTGCCAGCAGCACACCGGACGATGGTGAAGCTTTCTTT.

This chain joins TRBV25-1 and TRBJ1-1; TRBD1 is a possible D gene (6 bases). The CDR3 length is 15 residues. V was cut by 5 bases and J by 10 bases, with 23 bases left in between. Germline lookup yields CDR1 MGHDK and CDR2 SYGVNS. The CDR3 here is CASSPYRARQHGAFF. For the CDR3, the DNA is TGTGCCAGCAGTCCGTACAGGGCGAGGCAGCACGGAGCTTTCTTT.

The gene calls are TRBV16 and TRBJ1-3; unclear D gene. CDR1 and CDR2 from the germline V gene are KGHSY and FQNENV. The V end lost 0 bases, the J end lost 0 bases, and 15 bases lay between the germline ends. The CDR3 contains 18 residues. CDR3 amino acids: CASSQSWYARISGNTIYF. CDR3 DNA sequence: TGTGCCAGCAGCCAATCGTGGTACGCGCGAATCTCTGGAAACACCATATATTTT. Drawing the rest from reference TRBV16 and TRBJ1-3, the complete variable domain is GEEVAQTPKHLVRGEGQKAKLYCAPIKGHSYVFWYQQVLKNEFKFLISFQNENVFDETGMPKERFSAKCLPNSPCSLEIQATKLEDSAVYFCASSQSWYARISGNTIYFGEGSWLTVV.

The chain recombines TRBV14 with TRBJ2-3, with 9 bases matching TRBD2. The V gene end was trimmed by 4 bases and the J gene end by 4 bases; junction bases not matched to a gene: 6. The CDR3 is 15 amino acids. CDR1 is SGHDN, CDR2 FVKESK, per germline. CDR3 residues: CASSLTSGLADTQYF. The CDR3, as DNA: TGTGCCAGCAGCCTAACTAGCGGGCTAGCAGATACGCAGTATTTT.

This chain joins TRBV7-2 and TRBJ1-6; D is ambiguous. This CDR3 contains 17 residues. Trimming left V 2 bases short and J 2 bases short, with 13 bases between. Germline-derived CDR1 and CDR2 are SGHTA and FQGNSA. The CDR3 reads CASSLRSGSAYNSPLHF. The CDR3 DNA reads as TGTGCCAGCAGCTTAAGGTCAGGTAGCGCCTATAATTCACCCCTCCACTTT.

Only a few counts were recorded for this clone. The chain joins TRBV5-6 to TRBJ2-1, with D unresolved. The CDR3 extends over 12 amino acids. Germline V CDR1 and CDR2: SGHDT, YYEEEE. V lost 3 bases to trimming and J lost 7 bases, with 8 bases between them. This CDR3 reads CASSWMGNEQFF. The CDR3 DNA follows: TGTGCCAGCAGCTGGATGGGTAATGAGCAGTTCTTC.

The CDR3 DNA reads as TGTGCCAGCAGCCTGGGACTAGCGGGAGTTGGGGCCAACTCCTACGAGCAGTACTTC. Its protein product is CASSLGLAGVGANSYEQYF. V and J are TRBV7-6 and TRBJ2-7, with 14 bases fitting TRBD2. Per the germline V gene, CDR1 is SGHVS and CDR2 is FNYEAQ. The V gene end was trimmed by 5 bases and the J gene end by 0 bases; junction bases not matched to a gene: 12. This CDR3 contains 19 residues.

The rearrangement links TRBV4-1 to TRBJ2-1, with TRBD2 as a possible D gene (5 bases). The CDR3 totals 17 residues. Trimming removed 1 base at V and 7 bases at J, with 20 bases between. Germline V gives CDR1 MGHRA, CDR2 YSYEKL. CDR3 coding DNA: TGCGCCAGCAGCCAAGTCATAGCGTTACCCTCGAGTAATGAGCAGTTCTTC. Translation gives CASSQVIALPSSNEQFF.

The V call is TRBV9, the J call TRBJ1-1; 9 bases match TRBD1. Losses at the gene ends were 0 bases for V and 2 bases for J; bases not matched to a gene: 5. Germline-derived CDR1 and CDR2 are SGDLS and YYNGEE. The CDR3 is 16 amino acids. Here the CDR3 DNA reads TGTGCCAGCAGCGTAGACACAGGGGGCGTAAACACTGAAGCTTTCTTT. It yields the protein CASSVDTGGVNTEAFF.

This chain uses TRBV27 with TRBJ2-2; TRBD2 might be the D (6 bases). Germline assignment: CDR1 MNHEY and CDR2 SMNVEV (reference sequence). This CDR3 region has 13 residues. V lost 3 bases and J lost 6, with 8 bases in between. The CDR3 sequence: CASSFGSPGELFF. The CDR3 nucleotides are TGTGCCAGCAGTTTCGGGAGTCCCGGGGAGCTGTTTTTT.

This clone was observed a few times. The CDR3: CASSDRTTYEQYF. CDR3 DNA: TGTGCCAGCAGTGATAGGACAACCTACGAGCAGTACTTC. The chain is built from TRBV2 and TRBJ2-7; perhaps TRBD1 as D (5 bases). Germline V gene sequence: CDR1 SNHLY, CDR2 FYNNEI. The CDR3 runs to 13 residues. The ends were cut back, 3 bases at V and 2 bases at J, with 8 bases in the middle.